The clone carrying this T cell receptor (beta chain) was seen a few times. No antigen is known for it. These data belong to a study of cytomegalovirus exposure and HLA in healthy donors. Study outcomes and limitations: The study listed approximately 170 cytomegalovirus-associated TCR beta chains.

A multiplex PCR was run with 60 Vbeta primers and 13 Jbeta primers. The repertoire was sequenced with immunoSEQ multiplex PCR; TCRdb's copy has only in-frame clones and lacks some. Altogether about 210,000 clones are present, roughly 80% being singletons, with the ten largest covering roughly 6%. Sample: PBMCs. This TCR derives from a man aged 40-49 years in good health and CMV-seropositive.

In DNA, the CDR3 is TGTGCCAGCAGCTTAGGACTAGCTCTCTCCTACAATGAGCAGTTCTTC. Translated, it gives CASSLGLALSYNEQFF. J is TRBJ2-1 and V is TRBV11-2; 7 bases line up with TRBD2. V dropped 1 base and J dropped 0; count of bases not matched to a gene: 3. The CDR3 is made up of 16 amino acids. The germline V gene encodes CDR1 SGHAT and CDR2 FQNNGV.